A selection of T cell receptor beta chains follows, all from one sample in a study of CD8 T cells in ankylosing spondylitis. TCRdb reprocessed the 5' RACE reads via MiXCR and lists one record per CDR3 protein. The sample lists under 200,000 distinct CDR3 sequences; 8.5% to 10% were seen once. Sequenced material: blood, either unsorted or a sorted T cell fraction (not recorded which). The source is a female donor with ankylosing spondylitis or in good health (not recorded which). The CDR3 runs from the conserved cysteine through the conserved F or W. Each record gives: clone size, J gene, D gene, V gene, CDR3 DNA, CDR3 protein. A D gene is named only where the DNA matches it firmly. Clone sizes are given selectively: once, few, many, or a class where the clone is expanded.

>.|TRBJ2-2|TRBD2|TRBV4-3
TGCGCCAGCAGCCAAGGGGAGGGCGGGGAGCTGTTTTTT
CASSQGEGGELFF
>few|TRBJ1-1|.|TRBV30
TGTGCCTGGAGTAGGGGTGTATTGGCTGAAGCTTTCTTT
CAWSRGVLAEAFF
>.|TRBJ1-5|.|TRBV6-2/TRBV6-3
TGTGCCAGCAGTTACCATACGACGGGGCGGCAGCCCCAGCATTTT
CASSYHTTGRQPQHF
>.|TRBJ2-7|TRBD2|TRBV12-3/TRBV12-4
TGTGCCAGCAGTGTGGGACTAGTGGGGTACGAGCAGTACTTC
CASSVGLVGYEQYF
>many|TRBJ2-3|TRBD2|TRBV20-1
TGCAGTGCCCCGGGACTAGCGGGCACAGATACGCAGTATTTT
CSAPGLAGTDTQYF
>many|TRBJ2-1|TRBD2|TRBV7-9
TGTGCCAGCAGCTTAGGACTAGCGGAAAACCGCGGGAATGAGCAGTTCTTC
CASSLGLAENRGNEQFF
>many|TRBJ2-2|.|TRBV12-3/TRBV12-4
TGTGCCAGCAGTTTGGGGACAACCGATACCGGGGAGCTGTTTTTT
CASSLGTTDTGELFF
>few|TRBJ2-2|.|TRBV30
TGTGCCTGGAGTGTATCAAACACCGGGGAGCTGTTTTTT
CAWSVSNTGELFF
>few|TRBJ2-1|TRBD1|TRBV6-5
TGTGCCAGCAGTTACTCGGCAGGGGGCTCCTACAATGAGCAGTTCTTC
CASSYSAGGSYNEQFF
>once|TRBJ2-2|TRBD1|TRBV6-1
TGTGCCAGTAGGCCCGGGACAGGGGAAACCGGGGAGCTGTTTTTT
CASRPGTGETGELFF
>few|TRBJ1-1|.|TRBV10-3
TGTGCCACCGCCGGGAACACTGAAGCTTTCTTT
CATAGNTEAFF
>few|TRBJ2-5|TRBD1|TRBV4-3
TGCGCCAGCAGCCCTGACAGGGGGCGAGATGAGACCCAGTACTTC
CASSPDRGRDETQYF
>many|TRBJ2-5|.|TRBV12-3/TRBV12-4
TGTGCCAGCAGCACGAGAGGGGAGACCCAGTACTTC
CASSTRGETQYF
>few|TRBJ2-5|.|TRBV20-1
TGCAGTGCTACCGGACCAGTTGGCGGAGAGACCCAGTACTTC
CSATGPVGGETQYF
>many|TRBJ2-3|.|TRBV15
TGTGCCACCAGCAGAAATTACAGGGAATGGACGGATACGCAGTATTTT
CATSRNYREWTDTQYF
>few|TRBJ2-1|TRBD2|TRBV4-1
TGCGCCAGCAGCCAAGATCTGTTCGGGGGTAGCGGGAGCCATGAGCAGTTCTTC
CASSQDLFGGSGSHEQFF
>many|TRBJ2-1|.|TRBV12-3/TRBV12-4
TGTGCCAGCAGCGTCCCCGTAGTCCTGGACTACAATGAGCAGTTCTTC
CASSVPVVLDYNEQFF
>few|TRBJ2-7|TRBD2|TRBV4-3
TGCGCCAGCAGCCCCAGACTAGCGAGTACCAATGAGCAGTACTTC
CASSPRLASTNEQYF